Presented here are 23 T cell receptor beta chains from one specimen sequenced in a study of blood T cell repertoires in COVID-19. Sequenced by immunoSEQ multiplex PCR; TCRdb stores in-frame clones only, minus some. The sample consists of around 150,000 clones, 93% of them appearing once. Sequences were obtained from peripheral blood. These TCRs come from a woman in her fifties or sixties with COVID-19, enrolled during active disease.

The chain uses TRBV20-1 and TRBJ2-3; 8 bases align to TRBD2. J lost 4 bases, V lost 3 bases, and 6 bases had no gene match. CDR3 length: 14 amino acids. CDR1 is DFQATT and CDR2 is SNEGSKA in the germline V gene (reference sequence). The CDR3 bases are TGCAGTGCTAGTTTTAGCGGGGTGCCAGATACGCAGTATTTT. Its translation: CSASFSGVPDTQYF.

V usage is TRBV29-1 and J usage is TRBJ1-1; no reliable D call. This CDR3 is built from 13 residues. The germline V gene has CDR1 SQVTM and CDR2 ANQGSEA. Trimming took off 4 bases at V and 3 bases at J, with 12 bases between the two ends. The DNA of the CDR3 is TGCAGCGTTGCGGGGAGGATGGACACTGAAGCTTTCTTT. Its protein is CSVAGRMDTEAFF.

The V gene is TRBV11-2, the J gene TRBJ2-3, with 9 bases lining up with TRBD2. CDR1 SGHAT and CDR2 FQNNGV come from the germline V gene. This CDR3 has 16 residues. Germline trimming cut 3 bases from V and 3 bases from J; bases unmatched to any gene: 7. The CDR3 DNA reads as TGTGCCAGCAGCTTCTTAGCGGGGGCCGCTACAGATACGCAGTATTTT. Amino acids: CASSFLAGAATDTQYF.

The chain couples TRBV5-6 to TRBJ2-3; D is possibly TRBD2 (5 bases). The CDR3 consists of 12 residues. Germline-derived CDR1 and CDR2 are SGHDT and YYEEEE. V dropped 6 bases and J dropped 9 bases, with 14 bases sitting between them. The CDR3 DNA follows: TGTGCCAGCACGGTCGATAGACTAACGCAGTATTTT. Encoded protein: CASTVDRLTQYF.

The genes are TRBV9 and TRBJ2-3; 8 bases match TRBD2. The CDR3 spans 16 residues. After removal of 4 bases from V and 1 base from J, the junction contained 8 bases not matched to a gene. Germline lookup yields CDR1 SGDLS and CDR2 YYNGEE. In nucleotides, the CDR3 is TGTGCCAGCAGCACTCGTAGCGGGGACGGCACAGATACGCAGTATTTT. As protein: CASSTRSGDGTDTQYF.

The genes are TRBV5-4 and TRBJ2-5, with 7 bases that match TRBD1. This CDR3 region has 15 residues. Per the germline V gene, CDR1 is SGHNT and CDR2 is YYREEE (reference sequence). V lost 0 bases, J lost 7 bases, and 9 bases stayed unmatched. CDR3 in amino acids: CASSLAGQPGGTQYF. DNA of the CDR3: TGTGCCAGCAGCTTGGCGGGACAGCCCGGAGGGACCCAGTACTTC.

J is TRBJ1-2 and V is TRBV7-3; D remains unclear. V dropped 4 bases and J dropped 2 bases, with 8 bases sitting between them. This CDR3 spans 13 amino acids. Germline assignment: CDR1 SGHTA and CDR2 FQGTGA. CDR3 sequence reads: CASSSDGNYGYTF. The CDR3 DNA follows: TGTGCCAGCAGCTCAGACGGGAACTATGGCTACACCTTC.

The V call is TRBV2, the J call TRBJ1-3; a weak D match, TRBD1 (5 bases). CDR1 and CDR2 from the germline V gene are SNHLY and FYNNEI. CDR3 length: 16 residues. V shed 3 bases and J shed 0 bases, with 12 bases lying between them. CDR3 in DNA: TGTGCCAGCAGTGACCGCCGACAGAGCTCTGGAAACACCATATATTTT. Amino acid sequence: CASSDRRQSSGNTIYF. The entire variable domain, with the rest obtained from reference TRBV2 and TRBJ1-3, is as follows: EPEVTQTPSHQVTQMGQEVILRCVPISNHLYFYWYRQILGQKVEFLVSFYNNEISEKSEIFDDQFSVERPDGSNFTLKIRSTKLEDSAMYFCASSDRRQSSGNTIYFGEGSWLTVV.

The V call is TRBV29-1, the J call TRBJ1-1, with TRBD1 matching 7 bases. The length of the CDR3 is 14 residues. CDR1 and CDR2 (germline): SQVTM, ANQGSEA. With V trimmed by 5 bases and J by 4 bases, 10 bases remained unmatched. This CDR3 reads CSVKQTGPSTEAFF. CDR3 nucleotide sequence: TGCAGCGTTAAGCAGACAGGGCCGTCCACTGAAGCTTTCTTT.

The CDR3 protein is CASSLVGGSYGYTF. The CDR3 DNA is TGTGCCAGCAGCTTAGTAGGGGGCTCCTATGGCTACACCTTC. The chain uses TRBV7-2 and TRBJ1-2, with 7 bases lining up with TRBD1. The CDR3 runs 14 residues. Germline CDR1 and CDR2: SGHTA and FQGNSA. Trimming at V came to 1 base and at J to 4 bases, leaving 3 bases not matched to a gene.

About this clone: The identical CDR3 is also encoded by other nucleotide sequences in the sample. In DNA, the CDR3 is TGTGCCAGCAGCTTAGGAGGGCCGAACACTGAAGCTTTCTTT. This gives the protein CASSLGGPNTEAFF. V and J are TRBV7-2 and TRBJ1-1; D ambiguous. Germline CDR1 SGHTA, CDR2 FQGNSA. Deletions cut 1 base from V and 1 base from J, with 7 bases between. The CDR3 covers 14 residues.

This chain connects TRBV2 to TRBJ2-1; D perhaps matches TRBD2 (6 bases). The CDR3 runs 14 residues. V lost 6 bases, J lost 4 bases, and 13 bases lay in between. Germline V gene sequence: CDR1 SNHLY, CDR2 FYNNEI. CDR3 coding DNA: TGTGCCAGCAGGACATGGGGGGAGTACAATGAGCAGTTCTTC. Amino acids: CASRTWGEYNEQFF.

This rearrangement joins TRBV5-1 to TRBJ2-3; 12 positions match TRBD2. In germline, CDR1 is SGHRS, CDR2 YFSETQ. The CDR3 spans 16 residues. J was trimmed by 6 bases and V by 4 bases; bases with no gene match: 9. The CDR3 DNA follows: TGCGCCAGCAGCAAGAGACTAGCGGGGGATGTTGATACGCAGTATTTT. It yields the protein CASSKRLAGDVDTQYF.

The chain couples TRBV7-6 to TRBJ2-7; 7 bases are shared with TRBD1. Germline CDR1 is SGHVS and CDR2 is FNYEAQ. After removal of 1 base from V and 2 bases from J, the junction contained 5 bases not matched to a gene. The CDR3 sequence is 15 residues long. CDR3 amino acids: CASSLDRGKAYEQYF. The CDR3 coding sequence is TGTGCCAGCAGCTTAGACAGGGGAAAAGCCTACGAGCAGTACTTC.

The genes are TRBV29-1 and TRBJ2-3; 9 nucleotides match TRBD2. The J segment lost 7 bases and the V segment lost 1 base, leaving 6 bases of the junction unmatched. This CDR3 has 14 amino acids. Germline V gene lookup returns CDR1 SQVTM and CDR2 ANQGSEA. The CDR3 nucleotides are TGCAGCGTTGAAGCTAGCGGGGAGGGGAATACGCAGTATTTT. It translates to CSVEASGEGNTQYF.

The chain recombines TRBV5-1 with TRBJ2-1, with a weak D call TRBD2 (6 bases). This CDR3 is built from 16 residues. CDR1 SGHRS and CDR2 YFSETQ come from the germline V gene. Trimming took 0 bases from V and 4 from J, leaving 14 bases between them. DNA for the CDR3: TGCGCCAGCAGCTTGGCCTTCTCCGGGGGTTACAATGAGCAGTTCTTC. It codes for CASSLAFSGGYNEQFF.

The J gene is TRBJ1-2, the V gene TRBV2, with TRBD1 matching over 8 bases. Germline loops: CDR1 SNHLY, CDR2 FYNNEI. The CDR3 totals 15 residues. With 7 bases clipped from V and 7 bases from J, the junction kept 14 bases outside the gene matches. Here the CDR3 DNA reads TGTGCCAGCACCCCTGGACAGGGATGGACCCTTGGCTACACCTTC. It codes for CASTPGQGWTLGYTF.

This clone was observed a handful of times. V gene TRBV11-2 combines with J gene TRBJ1-1, with D perhaps TRBD1 (5 bases). The CDR3 totals 12 residues. Germline-derived CDR1 and CDR2 are SGHAT and FQNNGV. Between the trimmed V and J ends, which lost 3 bases and 10 bases, there was a span of 12 bases. The CDR3 coding sequence is TGTGCCAGCAGCTTGAGTGGGCAGGGAGCTTTCTTT. Translating gives CASSLSGQGAFF.

The rearrangement joins TRBV5-1 to TRBJ2-5; D is undetermined. This CDR3 is 14 amino acids long. With 6 bases removed from V and 5 bases from J, the gap between germline ends came to 17 bases. CDR1 is SGHRS, CDR2 YFSETQ, per germline. The CDR3 sequence is CASNPPATRETQYF. CDR3 nucleotide sequence: TGCGCCAGCAACCCCCCGGCGACACGGGAGACCCAGTACTTC.

J is TRBJ1-2 and V is TRBV3-1 (or the pseudogene TRBV3-2); D possibly corresponds to TRBD1 (6 bases). The germline V gene has CDR1 LGHDT and CDR2 YNNKEL (reference sequence). The CDR3 totals 16 residues. Trimming removed 3 bases at V and 10 bases at J, with 24 bases between. CDR3 bases: TGTGCCAGCAGCCAGACTCTTGCGACAGGCTCTAACTACTACACCTTC. The encoded protein is CASSQTLATGSNYYTF.

The chain uses TRBV9 and TRBJ2-7; D possibly corresponds to TRBD1 (6 bases). The length of the CDR3 is 15 residues. V shed 0 bases and J shed 4 bases, with 14 bases lying between them. From germline, CDR1 is SGDLS and CDR2 YYNGEE. CDR3 sequence reads: CASSVGYGGLYEQYF. The CDR3 DNA sequence: TGTGCCAGCAGCGTAGGTTATGGGGGCCTGTACGAGCAGTACTTC. The full variable domain, its missing parts supplied by reference TRBV9 and TRBJ2-7, is DSGVTQTPKHLITATGQRVTLRCSPRSGDLSVYWYQQSLDQGLQFLIQYYNGEERAKGNILERFSAQQFPDLHSELNLSSLELGDSALYFCASSVGYGGLYEQYFGPGTRLTVT.

This clone showed up just once. This chain connects TRBV6-2 or TRBV6-3 to TRBJ1-5, with 7 bases aligning to TRBD1. This CDR3 comprises 16 residues. Germline CDR1 MNHEY, CDR2 SVGEGT. The V and J ends lost 2 bases and 3 bases, in that order; junction bases with no gene match: 7. The CDR3 DNA sequence: TGTGCCAGCAGTTACGCGCGACAGGGAATCAATCAGCCCCAGCATTTT. Its protein product is CASSYARQGINQPQHF.

This chain connects TRBV5-1 to TRBJ1-3; the match to TRBD1 covers 9 bases. The CDR3 runs 16 residues. Germline loops: CDR1 SGHRS, CDR2 YFSETQ. Trimming took 4 bases from V and 0 from J; bases not matched to a gene: 5. CDR3 loop: CASSRDRVDSGNTIYF. CDR3 DNA: TGCGCCAGCAGCCGGGACAGGGTAGACTCTGGAAACACCATATATTTT.